This T cell receptor (beta chain) was identified in a study of T cells after yellow fever vaccination. Study in general: Those fractions that held only low numbers of cells were prepared using the SMART-Seq v4 Ultra Low Input RNA kit. Study results and limitations: The secondary response peaked faster, at day 5 versus 15, but was weaker.

This CDR3 is 17 amino acids long. Germline V lookup: CDR1 MNHEY, CDR2 SVGEGT. Trimming pared 6 bases from V and 1 base from J, leaving 19 bases between. One entry per CDR3 protein, called by TCRdb with MiXCR from the 5' RACE reads. The data show over 100,000 distinct CDR3 sequences, 8.4% seen once. This clonotype showed up just a few times. Antigen unknown. The material sequenced was CD8+ T cells sorted from PBMCs, taken 45 days after the yellow fever booster vaccination. J is TRBJ2-1 and V is TRBV6-2 or TRBV6-3; TRBD2 is a possible D gene (5 bases). The receptor was derived from a young man who received the YFV17D yellow fever vaccine. CDR3 protein: CASSLTRTAGSYNEQFF. CDR3 in DNA: TGTGCCAGCAGCCTTACTCGGACGGCGGGTTCCTACAATGAGCAGTTCTTC.